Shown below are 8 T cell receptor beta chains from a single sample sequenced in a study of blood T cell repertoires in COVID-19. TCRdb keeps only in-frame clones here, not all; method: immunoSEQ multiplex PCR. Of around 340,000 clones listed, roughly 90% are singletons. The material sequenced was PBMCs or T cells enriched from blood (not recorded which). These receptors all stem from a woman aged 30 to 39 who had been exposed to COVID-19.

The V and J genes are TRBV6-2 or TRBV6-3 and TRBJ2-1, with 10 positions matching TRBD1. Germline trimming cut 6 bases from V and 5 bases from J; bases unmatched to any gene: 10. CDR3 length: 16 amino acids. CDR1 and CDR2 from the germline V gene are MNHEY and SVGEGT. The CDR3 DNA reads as TGTGCCAGCAGCCCATACCCGGGACAGGGGAACAATGAGCAGTTCTTC. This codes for CASSPYPGQGNNEQFF.

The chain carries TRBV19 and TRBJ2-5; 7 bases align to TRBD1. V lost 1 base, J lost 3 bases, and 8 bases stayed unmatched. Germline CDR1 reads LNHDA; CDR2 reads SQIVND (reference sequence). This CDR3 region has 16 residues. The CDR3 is CASSIVPEGAEETQYF. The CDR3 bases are TGTGCCAGTAGTATAGTACCCGAGGGGGCAGAAGAGACCCAGTACTTC. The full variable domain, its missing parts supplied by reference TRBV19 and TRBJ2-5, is DGGITQSPKYLFRKEGQNVTLSCEQNLNHDAMYWYRQDPGQGLRLIYYSQIVNDFQKGDIAEGYSVSREKKESFPLTVTSAQKNPTAFYLCASSIVPEGAEETQYFGPGTRLLVL.

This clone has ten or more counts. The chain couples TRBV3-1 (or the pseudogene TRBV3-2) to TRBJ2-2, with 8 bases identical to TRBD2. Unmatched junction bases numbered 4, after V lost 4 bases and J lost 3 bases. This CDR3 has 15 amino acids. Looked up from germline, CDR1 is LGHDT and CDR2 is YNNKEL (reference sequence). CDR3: CASSPGLGDTGELFF. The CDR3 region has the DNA TGTGCCAGCAGCCCGGGACTAGGGGACACCGGGGAGCTGTTTTTT.

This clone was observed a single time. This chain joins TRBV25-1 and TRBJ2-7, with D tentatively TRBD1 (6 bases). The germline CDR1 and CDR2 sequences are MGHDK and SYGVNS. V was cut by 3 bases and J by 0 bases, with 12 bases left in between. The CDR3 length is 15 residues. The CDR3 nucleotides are TGTGCCAGCAGTGATTCGAGGACAGCCTCCTACGAGCAGTACTTC. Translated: CASSDSRTASYEQYF.

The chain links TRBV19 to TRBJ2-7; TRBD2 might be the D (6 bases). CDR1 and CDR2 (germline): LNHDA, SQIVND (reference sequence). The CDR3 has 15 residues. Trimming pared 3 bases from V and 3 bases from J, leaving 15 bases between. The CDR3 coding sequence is TGTGCCAGTAGTATGGGGAGACTAGACCTCTACGAGCAGTACTTC. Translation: CASSMGRLDLYEQYF.

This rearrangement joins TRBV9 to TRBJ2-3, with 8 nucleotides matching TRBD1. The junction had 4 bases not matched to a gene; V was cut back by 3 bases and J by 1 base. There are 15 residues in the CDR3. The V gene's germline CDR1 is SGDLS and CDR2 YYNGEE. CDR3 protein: CASSAQDRGTDTQYF. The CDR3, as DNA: TGTGCCAGCAGCGCACAGGACAGGGGCACAGATACGCAGTATTTT.

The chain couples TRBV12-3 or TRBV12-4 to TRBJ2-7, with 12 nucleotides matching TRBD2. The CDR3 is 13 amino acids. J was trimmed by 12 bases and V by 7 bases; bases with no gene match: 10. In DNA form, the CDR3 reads TGTGCCAGCAATTCGGGACTAGCGGGTAATCCGTACTTC. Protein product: CASNSGLAGNPYF.

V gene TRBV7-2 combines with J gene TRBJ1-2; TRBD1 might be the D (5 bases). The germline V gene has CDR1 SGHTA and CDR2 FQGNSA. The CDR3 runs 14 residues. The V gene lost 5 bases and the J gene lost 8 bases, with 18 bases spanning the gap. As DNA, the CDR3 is TGTGCCAGCAGCCGTCACAGACAGACCGGGGGCTACACCTTC. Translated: CASSRHRQTGGYTF.